The 20 T cell receptor beta chains below were found in one sample sequenced in a study of blood T cell repertoires in COVID-19. The table came from immunoSEQ multiplex PCR; TCRdb's copy has only in-frame clones and leaves some out. The data show approximately 270,000 clones, with around nine tenths seen just once and just under 9% held by the top ten. The sample taken for sequencing was peripheral blood. Source of these receptors: a man aged 35-49 years with active or convalescent COVID-19.

The rearrangement uses TRBV7-8 and TRBJ2-2; tentative D call: TRBD2 (6 bases). CDR1 SGHVS and CDR2 FQNEAQ come from the germline V gene. With 4 bases removed from V and 7 bases from J, the gap between germline ends came to 16 bases. The CDR3 sequence is 15 residues long. The CDR3 region is CASSSGTWKSGELFF. The CDR3 DNA is TGTGCCAGCAGCTCCGGGACTTGGAAGAGCGGGGAGCTGTTTTTT.

The chain joins TRBV5-5 to TRBJ1-2; D uncertain. CDR1 SGHKS and CDR2 YYEKEE come from the germline V gene (reference sequence). CDR3 length equals 12 residues. V was pared by 2 bases and J by 5 bases, with 7 bases between. The CDR3 region is CASSFDTYGYTF. The CDR3 DNA reads TGTGCCAGCAGCTTTGACACATATGGCTACACCTTC.

The chain uses TRBV3-1 (or the pseudogene TRBV3-2) and TRBJ2-5; perhaps TRBD2 as D (5 bases). V was pared by 3 bases and J by 4 bases, with 6 bases between. The CDR3 totals 12 residues. CDR1 and CDR2 from the germline V gene are LGHDT and YNNKEL (reference sequence). DNA for the CDR3: TGTGCCAGCAGCCAGGGGAGAGAGACCCAGTACTTC. It encodes CASSQGRETQYF.

V is TRBV29-1 and J is TRBJ1-1, with D possibly matching TRBD1 (5 bases). The CDR3 contains 13 residues. The germline CDR1 and CDR2 sequences are SQVTM and ANQGSEA. Trimming cost V 4 bases and J 4 bases, with 13 bases left between them. CDR3 DNA: TGCAGCGTTGTCGGCAGGGCATCCACTGAAGCTTTCTTT. It is translated as CSVVGRASTEAFF.

In this sample, this clone turned up once. J is TRBJ1-2 and V is TRBV18, with 8 bases identical to TRBD1. The CDR3 has 13 residues. Germline lookup yields CDR1 KGHSH and CDR2 LQKENI. The V and J ends lost 5 bases and 3 bases, in that order; junction bases with no gene match: 2. In DNA form, the CDR3 reads TGTGCCAGCTCATCAGGGGGCGACTATGGCTACACCTTC. Translating it yields CASSSGGDYGYTF.

This chain connects TRBV18 to TRBJ1-1, with TRBD1 identical over 9 bases. CDR1 KGHSH and CDR2 LQKENI come from the germline V gene. V lost 8 bases to trimming and J lost 4 bases; unmatched junction nucleotides: 5. This CDR3 is 13 amino acids long. CDR3 in amino acids: CASGGQGGTEAFF. CDR3 bases: TGTGCCAGCGGGGGACAGGGAGGCACTGAAGCTTTCTTT.

The chain joins TRBV2 to TRBJ2-2; D is perhaps TRBD1 (7 bases). In germline, CDR1 is SNHLY, CDR2 FYNNEI. Trimming pared 6 bases from V and 3 bases from J, leaving 11 bases between. The CDR3 consists of 14 residues. CDR3 in amino acids: CASRSRGDTGELFF. CDR3 nucleotides: TGTGCCAGCAGAAGCAGGGGGGACACCGGGGAGCTGTTTTTT.

The CDR3 DNA reads as TGTGCCAGCAGCTTAGCGGACTCGCAAGAGACCCAGTACTTC. This gives the protein CASSLADSQETQYF. The chain recombines TRBV11-1 with TRBJ2-5; TRBD2 is a possible D gene (5 bases). Trimming removed 0 bases from V and 2 bases from J, with 7 bases in between. CDR3 size: 14 residues. Germline lookup yields CDR1 SGHAT and CDR2 FQDESV (reference sequence). Drawing the rest from reference TRBV11-1 and TRBJ2-5, the complete variable domain is EAEVAQSPRYKITEKSQAVAFWCDPISGHATLYWYRQILGQGPELLVQFQDESVVDDSQLPKDRFSAERLKGVDSTLKIQPAELGDSAMYLCASSLADSQETQYFGPGTRLLVL.

The V call is TRBV12-3 or TRBV12-4, the J call TRBJ2-3, with D unclear. The CDR3 runs to 13 residues. Trimming removed 4 bases from V and 3 bases from J, with 8 bases in between. CDR3 residues: CASSSPMTDTQYF. CDR3 DNA sequence: TGTGCCAGCAGTTCCCCAATGACAGATACGCAGTATTTT.

The chain recombines TRBV5-1 with TRBJ2-3; D unclear. The length of the CDR3 is 16 residues. The V gene lost 0 bases and the J gene lost 2 bases, with 13 bases spanning the gap. The germline CDR1 and CDR2 sequences are SGHRS and YFSETQ. Here the CDR3 DNA reads TGCGCCAGCAGCTTGGCCACAAACATTTTCACAGATACGCAGTATTTT. This gives the protein CASSLATNIFTDTQYF.

The chain combines TRBV29-1 with TRBJ2-5, with D perhaps TRBD1 (6 bases). The CDR3 loop spans 12 amino acids. The V end lost 8 bases, the J end lost 2 bases, and 12 bases lay between the germline ends. Germline CDR1 reads SQVTM; CDR2 reads ANQGSEA. The CDR3 region has the DNA TGCAGCCAAGGGACATATCAAGAGACCCAGTACTTC. Encoded protein: CSQGTYQETQYF.

The chain is built from TRBV5-1 and TRBJ1-1; 7 bases are a match to TRBD1. J gave up 7 bases and V 0 bases, and 3 bases lay outside the gene matches. Looked up from germline, CDR1 is SGHRS and CDR2 is YFSETQ. The CDR3 has 13 amino acids. The CDR3 bases are TGCGCCAGCAGCTTGGGACAGGGAGGTGAAGCTTTCTTT. Translating gives CASSLGQGGEAFF.

CDR3 loop: CASSERDSSNQPQHF. CDR3 coding DNA: TGTGCCAGCAGTGAACGGGATAGTAGCAATCAGCCCCAGCATTTT. The rearrangement uses TRBV6-1 and TRBJ1-5; no clear D. The V end was cut by 2 bases, the J end by 0 bases, with 8 bases between. The CDR3 loop spans 15 amino acids. Germline lookup yields CDR1 MNHNS and CDR2 SASEGT.

This sequence joins TRBV21-1 and TRBJ1-5. TRBV21-1 is classified as a pseudogene. The CDR3 consists of 16 residues. CDR3 residues: CASMSAAPGRNQPQHF. The DNA for the CDR3 is TGTGCCAGCATGTCCGCGGCCCCGGGTCGCAATCAGCCCCAGCATTTT.

This chain links TRBV5-1 with TRBJ2-7; 7 bases align to TRBD1. V gave up 4 bases and J gave up 6 bases; unmatched junction bases: 7. The CDR3 length is 13 residues. The germline V gene has CDR1 SGHRS and CDR2 YFSETQ. CDR3 coding DNA: TGCGCCAGCAGCCTATGGACAGGACGCGAGCAGTACTTC. Its translation: CASSLWTGREQYF.

V usage is TRBV28 and J usage is TRBJ1-1; no reliable D call. This CDR3 contains 15 residues. V lost 2 bases and J lost 2, with 12 bases in between. CDR1 is MDHEN and CDR2 is SYDVKM in the germline V gene. The CDR3 DNA reads TGTGCCAGCAGTTTAAGGGCGGAGGCTAACACTGAAGCTTTCTTT. Residues: CASSLRAEANTEAFF.

This chain uses TRBV20-1 with TRBJ2-3; D might be TRBD1 (6 bases). The germline gives CDR1 DFQATT, CDR2 SNEGSKA (reference sequence). The CDR3 has 13 residues. Trimming left V 3 bases short and J 1 base short, with 8 bases between. The DNA for the CDR3 is TGCAGTGCTAGTTGGACAGGCACAGATACGCAGTATTTT. Amino acids: CSASWTGTDTQYF.

CDR3 region: CASSPPGQGSNGYGYTF. In nucleotides, the CDR3 is TGTGCCAGCAGCCCCCCGGGACAGGGATCAAACGGCTATGGCTACACCTTC. The gene calls are TRBV7-9 and TRBJ1-2; 9 bases line up with TRBD1. Germline V lookup: CDR1 SEHNR, CDR2 FQNEAQ (reference sequence). J gave up 4 bases and V 5 bases, and 14 bases lay outside the gene matches. The CDR3 covers 17 residues.

The chain couples TRBV10-3 to TRBJ2-5, with D unclear. The CDR3 has 14 residues. Between the trimmed V and J ends, which lost 4 bases and 7 bases, there was a span of 16 bases. Per germline, CDR1 ENHRY and CDR2 SYGVKD. CDR3 coding DNA: TGTGCCATCAGTGGGGCAGGCAGGAAAGGGACCCAGTACTTC. Protein product: CAISGAGRKGTQYF.

J is TRBJ2-1 and V is TRBV5-4; 13 nucleotides align to TRBD2. V was pared by 4 bases and J by 3 bases, with 4 bases of the junction left unmatched. CDR3 length equals 16 residues. The germline gives CDR1 SGHNT, CDR2 YYREEE (reference sequence). CDR3 sequence reads: CASSGLAGDRYNEQFF. CDR3 in DNA: TGTGCCAGCAGCGGACTAGCGGGGGACCGCTACAATGAGCAGTTCTTC.